This T cell receptor (beta chain) was recorded in a study of esophageal squamous cell carcinoma under preoperative chemotherapy. Across the study: TCR repertoires were profiled from both peripheral blood T cells and tumor-infiltrating lymphocytes. Study-level findings and limits: Chemotherapy was followed by significantly higher TCR diversity in peripheral T cells only, not tumor-infiltrating lymphocytes.

This clonotype was seen a few times. What it recognizes is unknown. Time point specified: before preoperative PTX-NDP chemotherapy. Paclitaxel-nedaplatin chemotherapy was given to patients ahead of their surgery. TCRdb used MiXCR to reprocess the PCR reads, holding one entry per CDR3 protein. The sample includes about 16,000 distinct CDR3 sequences, just under 50% of them seen just once. V was clipped by 6 bases and J by 10 bases, with 21 bases between them. The CDR3 is 14 amino acids. Germline-derived CDR1 and CDR2 are MNHEY and SMNVEV (reference sequence). Sample collection was performed from a patient given preoperative chemotherapy. The chain uses TRBV27 and TRBJ1-1; D remains ambiguous. The sequence was obtained from a human donor with esophageal squamous cell carcinoma. The donor label of this sample is uncertain. In DNA form, the CDR3 reads TGTGCCAGCAGCAACTTTGCCGGGCTGAGTGGAGCTTTCTTT. Translated: CASSNFAGLSGAFF.